Listed here are 25 T cell receptor beta chains from one sample, sequenced in a study of shared clonotypes between healthy human individuals. The method was immunoSEQ multiplex PCR; TCRdb's version includes in-frame clones alone and lacks a portion of them. The profile shows hundreds of thousands of clones, roughly 97% of them singletons. The sequencing input was naive CD4+ T cells sorted from blood. Subset: CD45RA+ positively selected. These TCRs come from a woman aged 30 to 39 in good health.

The chain couples TRBV19 to TRBJ2-7; D is ambiguous. The CDR3 is made up of 14 amino acids. Germline V gene lookup returns CDR1 LNHDA and CDR2 SQIVND (reference sequence). The V and J ends lost 6 bases and 1 base respectively, with 13 bases between them. The CDR3 region is CASSPGPKSYEQYF. CDR3 sequence (DNA): TGTGCCAGTAGCCCTGGACCGAAGTCCTACGAGCAGTACTTC.

The chain couples TRBV21-1 to TRBJ1-3; the table's D call, TRBD1, was not checked against the DNA. TRBV21-1 is a pseudogene. The CDR3 contains 16 residues. The CDR3 region is CASSSGHPSSGNTIYF. The CDR3 nucleotides are TGTGCCAGCAGCTCCGGACACCCGAGCTCTGGAAACACCATATATTTT.

The CDR3 sequence is CASSLEGAANEKLFF. The CDR3 region has the DNA TGTGCCAGCAGCTTGGAGGGGGCTGCTAATGAAAAACTGTTTTTT. V gene TRBV5-4 combines with J gene TRBJ1-4; TRBD1 aligns across 7 bases. The CDR3 runs 15 residues. J gave up 3 bases and V 0 bases, and 2 bases lay outside the gene matches. Germline CDR1 SGHNT, CDR2 YYREEE (reference sequence).

In this sample, this clone turned up once. This sequence joins TRBV18 and TRBJ2-2; D is ambiguous. Between the trimmed V and J ends, which lost 6 bases and 9 bases, there was a span of 14 bases. The CDR3 is 13 amino acids. Germline V lookup: CDR1 KGHSH, CDR2 LQKENI. This CDR3 is CASSHQTDRELFF. The DNA of the CDR3 is TGTGCCAGCTCTCACCAAACAGACCGGGAGCTGTTTTTT. Looking up the rest from reference TRBV18 and TRBJ2-2 gives the full variable domain: NAGVMQNPRHLVRRRGQEARLRCSPMKGHSHVYWYRQLPEEGLKFMVYLQKENIIDESGMPKERFSAEFPKEGPSILRIQQVVRGDSAAYFCASSHQTDRELFFGEGSRLTVL.

This clone occurred once. This chain connects TRBV11-2 to TRBJ2-7; maybe TRBD1 (6 bases). The germline CDR1 and CDR2 sequences are SGHAT and FQNNGV. The germline V and J ends were trimmed by 1 base and 3 bases, with 10 bases remaining between them. The CDR3 extends over 14 amino acids. The CDR3 is CASSLVEGDYEQYF. CDR3 bases: TGTGCCAGCAGCTTAGTTGAGGGGGACTACGAGCAGTACTTC.

The rearrangement uses TRBV6-1 and TRBJ2-5; 7 bases agree with TRBD1. Germline values: CDR1 MNHNS, CDR2 SASEGT. Trimming at V came to 3 bases and at J to 4 bases, leaving 5 bases not matched to a gene. The CDR3 is made up of 14 amino acids. The CDR3: CASSDDRVIETQYF. Written as DNA, the CDR3 is TGTGCCAGCAGTGACGACAGGGTTATAGAGACCCAGTACTTC.

This chain uses TRBV28 with TRBJ2-5; weak D call: TRBD1 (6 bases). CDR1 is MDHEN, CDR2 SYDVKM, per germline. The CDR3 covers 14 residues. Deletions cut 4 bases from V and 4 bases from J, with 13 bases between. CDR3: CASSSNRERETQYF. CDR3 coding DNA: TGTGCCAGCAGTTCGAACAGGGAGCGAGAGACCCAGTACTTC.

The CDR3 DNA follows: TGCGCCAGCAGCTTGGATGGCCATTCCGAGCAGTACTTC. It specifies CASSLDGHSEQYF. This sequence joins TRBV5-1 and TRBJ2-7; D uncertain. The V gene's germline CDR1 is SGHRS and CDR2 YFSETQ. This CDR3 region has 13 residues. V was clipped by 0 bases and J by 6 bases, with 10 bases between them.

The V and J genes are TRBV25-1 and TRBJ2-5; D remains unclear. Germline CDR1 MGHDK, CDR2 SYGVNS. This CDR3 region has 12 residues. Trimming removed 7 bases from V and 5 bases from J, with 11 bases in between. Here the CDR3 DNA reads TGTGCCAGCAATCATGTCGGGGAGACCCAGTACTTC. This translates into CASNHVGETQYF.

The V and J genes are TRBV28 and TRBJ1-1; D is unresolved. The germline V gene encodes CDR1 MDHEN and CDR2 SYDVKM. V lost 0 bases and J lost 0, with 8 bases in between. The CDR3 is 15 residues long. CDR3 in DNA: TGTGCCAGCAGTTTATGGGGGAGATTGAACACTGAAGCTTTCTTT. Amino acid sequence: CASSLWGRLNTEAFF.

The CDR3 loop is CASSYSDLPGTQYF. CDR3 nucleotide sequence: TGTGCCAGCAGTTACTCGGACCTACCCGGGACCCAGTACTTC. The chain employs TRBV6-5 and TRBJ2-5; D is unresolved. The germline V and J ends were trimmed by 0 bases and 7 bases, with 12 bases remaining between them. Per the germline V gene, CDR1 is MNHEY and CDR2 is SVGAGI. This CDR3 has 14 residues.

J is TRBJ2-5 and V is TRBV30, with no clear D. The J call could be wrong; TRBJ2-7 is a better fit for the DNA end. The CDR3 consists of 13 residues. Germline CDR1 is GTSNPN and CDR2 is SVGIG (reference sequence). The CDR3 spells CAWSGVRSYEQYF. CDR3 nucleotide sequence: TGTGCCTGGAGTGGTGTTAGATCCTACGAGCAGTACTTC.

The chain is built from TRBV11-2 and TRBJ2-5, with 15 positions matching TRBD2. The J call may be wrong; the DNA end is better matched by TRBJ2-7. This CDR3 is 16 amino acids long. Germline CDR1 SGHAT, CDR2 FQNNGV. The CDR3 spells CASSSRGLAGGYEQYF. The DNA for the CDR3 is TGTGCCAGCAGCTCTAGGGGACTAGCGGGAGGCTACGAGCAGTACTTC.

The chain employs TRBV15 and TRBJ2-7, with a tentative D call TRBD2 (6 bases). The length of the CDR3 is 13 residues. Germline V gene data show CDR1 as LNHNV and CDR2 as YYDKDF (reference sequence). With 0 bases removed from V and 5 bases from J, the gap between germline ends came to 8 bases. The chain's CDR3 is CATSRDAGNEQYF. For the CDR3, the DNA is TGTGCCACCAGCAGAGATGCGGGAAACGAGCAGTACTTC.

The chain carries TRBV5-8 and TRBJ1-1, with 7 bases aligning to TRBD1. V lost 6 bases, J lost 5 bases, and 13 bases stayed unmatched. Germline V gene data show CDR1 as SGHTS and CDR2 as YDEGEE. CDR3 length equals 15 residues. The CDR3 loop reads CASTGETGVITEAFF. DNA of the CDR3: TGTGCCAGCACAGGGGAAACAGGGGTGATAACTGAAGCTTTCTTT.

The rearrangement links TRBV10-3 to TRBJ2-1, with TRBD2 matching over 14 bases. The CDR3 length is 13 residues. V trimming: 6 bases; J trimming: 10 bases; junction bases outside the gene matches: 2. The V gene's germline CDR1 is ENHRY and CDR2 SYGVKD. This CDR3 reads CAIRGLAGGEQFF. The CDR3 DNA sequence: TGTGCCATCAGAGGACTAGCGGGGGGAGAGCAGTTCTTC.

The J gene is TRBJ1-3, the V gene TRBV25-1; D gene ambiguous. This CDR3 region has 13 residues. V was trimmed by 5 bases and J by 0 bases, leaving 5 bases between them. Germline V lookup: CDR1 MGHDK, CDR2 SYGVNS. The CDR3 protein is CASSKVSGNTIYF. Written as DNA, the CDR3 is TGTGCCAGCAGTAAAGTCTCTGGAAACACCATATATTTT. The whole variable domain, remainder taken from reference TRBV25-1 and TRBJ1-3, is EADIYQTPRYLVIGTGKKITLECSQTMGHDKMYWYQQDPGMELHLIHYSYGVNSTEKGDLSSESTVSRIRTEHFPLTLESARPSHTSQYLCASSKVSGNTIYFGEGSWLTVV.

The CDR3 region is CASSVEFGLGELFF. The CDR3 region has the DNA TGTGCCAGCAGCGTAGAGTTTGGTCTCGGGGAGCTGTTTTTT. The gene calls are TRBV9 and TRBJ2-2, with no clear D. Trimming removed 0 bases at V and 7 bases at J, with 10 bases between. CDR1 and CDR2 from the germline V gene are SGDLS and YYNGEE. The CDR3 sequence is 14 residues long. Drawing the rest from reference TRBV9 and TRBJ2-2, the complete variable domain is DSGVTQTPKHLITATGQRVTLRCSPRSGDLSVYWYQQSLDQGLQFLIQYYNGEERAKGNILERFSAQQFPDLHSELNLSSLELGDSALYFCASSVEFGLGELFFGEGSRLTVL.

The chain joins TRBV7-6 to TRBJ2-5; 12 nucleotides align to TRBD2. CDR3 size: 16 residues. V was clipped by 1 base and J by 4 bases; unmatched bases: 4. The germline CDR1 and CDR2 sequences are SGHVS and FNYEAQ. The CDR3 region has the DNA TGTGCCAGCAGCTTAGGGACTAGCGGGAATCCAGAGACCCAGTACTTC. Its translation is CASSLGTSGNPETQYF. Full variable domain (outside the CDR3, taken from reference TRBV7-6 and TRBJ2-5): GAGVSQSPRYKVTKRGQDVALRCDPISGHVSLYWYRQALGQGPEFLTYFNYEAQQDKSGLPNDRFSAERPEGSISTLTIQRTEQRDSAMYRCASSLGTSGNPETQYFGPGTRLLVL.

The chain has TRBV28 and TRBJ2-7; 7 nucleotides line up with TRBD1. CDR3 size: 15 residues. The V segment lost 3 bases and the J segment 2 bases; nucleotides outside the gene matches: 7. Germline CDR1 and CDR2: MDHEN and SYDVKM. As DNA, the CDR3 is TGTGCCAGCAGTTTTATGTGGGACAGCACCTACGAGCAGTACTTC. Translated, it gives CASSFMWDSTYEQYF.

This chain links TRBV5-1 with TRBJ2-6; D may be TRBD2 (5 bases). This CDR3 comprises 16 residues. V lost 0 bases to trimming and J lost 3 bases, with 10 bases between them. The V gene's germline CDR1 is SGHRS and CDR2 YFSETQ. Written as DNA, the CDR3 is TGCGCCAGCAGCTTGGCCGCGGCGGGTGGGGCCAACGTCCTGACTTTC. Its protein product is CASSLAAAGGANVLTF.

Notes on this clone: Sequence at one end of the junction differs from germline and may be a read error. The V gene is TRBV7-8, the J gene TRBJ1-1; 7 bases map to TRBD1. The CDR3 is 14 residues long. CDR1 is SGHVS, CDR2 FQNEAQ, per germline. CDR3: CASSLTGRDTEAFF. CDR3 bases: TGTGCCAGCAGCTTGACAGGGAGGGACACGGAAGCTTTCTTT.

The V and J genes are TRBV19 and TRBJ1-2; maybe TRBD1 (5 bases). Germline V lookup: CDR1 LNHDA, CDR2 SQIVND (reference sequence). With 6 bases removed from V and 6 bases from J, the gap between germline ends came to 17 bases. The CDR3 is made up of 14 amino acids. In DNA form, the CDR3 reads TGTGCCAGTAGGATAACAGGTTCATTCAATGGCTACACCTTC. Translating gives CASRITGSFNGYTF.

This rearrangement joins TRBV18 to TRBJ2-1, with 7 bases matching TRBD2. V lost 3 bases and J lost 6; bases outside the gene matches: 8. CDR1 is KGHSH, CDR2 LQKENI, per germline. The CDR3 runs 15 residues. CDR3 sequence: CASSPRGGRLNEQFF. CDR3 in DNA: TGTGCCAGCTCACCCCGGGGAGGGAGGCTCAATGAGCAGTTCTTC.

Note on this clone: Its ends do not fully match the called genes, so a read error is possible. The V call is TRBV5-4, the J call TRBJ2-2; D is perhaps TRBD1 or TRBD2 (5 bases each). The germline gives CDR1 SGHNT, CDR2 YYREEE (reference sequence). The length of the CDR3 is 15 residues. CDR3 DNA sequence: TGTGCCAGCAACTTGGGGGACGGTTACACCGGGGAGCTGTTTTTT. Protein product: CASNLGDGYTGELFF.